These 29 T cell receptor beta chains were sequenced from one sample in a study of technical replicates of blood from several donors. Sequencing used immunoSEQ multiplex PCR; TCRdb keeps in-frame clones, though not all of them. Seen here are more than 50,000 clones, around nine tenths observed once, and the top ten hold 4% to 6.5%. Sequences were obtained from PBMCs. All receptors come from a human donor in good health. Some clones in this sample may be carry-over from other donors' samples.

This clone has a single count. The CDR3 nucleotides read TGTGCCAGCATCGGTGGTGGAAACACCATATATTTT. This translates into CASIGGGNTIYF. The chain uses TRBV6-5 and TRBJ1-3; D is ambiguous. Trimming took 7 bases from V and 3 from J, leaving 7 bases between them. This CDR3 spans 12 amino acids. Per the germline V gene, CDR1 is MNHEY and CDR2 is SVGAGI.

The chain combines TRBV2 with TRBJ1-1, with 8 bases matching TRBD1. The CDR3 is 14 amino acids. Per the germline V gene, CDR1 is SNHLY and CDR2 is FYNNEI. After removal of 4 bases from V and 4 bases from J, the junction contained 5 bases not matched to a gene. CDR3 amino acids: CASSGQGIVTEAFF. The CDR3 DNA reads as TGTGCCAGCAGTGGACAGGGGATTGTCACTGAAGCTTTCTTT.

CDR3 region: CASSSVSPPNTEAFF. CDR3 DNA: TGTGCCAGCAGTTCCGTTAGCCCCCCGAACACTGAAGCTTTCTTT. The chain recombines TRBV27 with TRBJ1-1; D gene uncertain. Germline V gives CDR1 MNHEY, CDR2 SMNVEV (reference sequence). Trimming removed 4 bases at V and 1 base at J, with 13 bases between. This CDR3 spans 15 amino acids.

This clone was recorded once. V is TRBV9 and J is TRBJ1-6; 7 nucleotides align to TRBD1. Germline V gene data show CDR1 as SGDLS and CDR2 as YYNGEE. With V trimmed by 3 bases and J by 9 bases, 6 bases remained unmatched. The CDR3 totals 14 residues. CDR3 sequence (DNA): TGTGCCAGCAGCGACAGGGGCAGTGGTTCACCCCTCCACTTT. The encoded protein is CASSDRGSGSPLHF.

V usage is TRBV18 and J usage is TRBJ2-2; D is uncertain. Germline CDR1 and CDR2: KGHSH and LQKENI. The CDR3 spans 15 residues. V shed 3 bases and J shed 1 base, with 9 bases lying between them. The CDR3 nucleotides are TGTGCCAGCTCACCCATCCTAGGGAACACCGGGGAGCTGTTTTTT. Its translation is CASSPILGNTGELFF.

The gene calls are TRBV2 and TRBJ1-3, with D possibly matching TRBD1 (6 bases). The CDR3 covers 15 residues. V shed 1 base and J shed 2 bases, with 9 bases lying between them. Germline V lookup: CDR1 SNHLY, CDR2 FYNNEI. CDR3 bases: TGTGCCAGCAGTGAAGACAGGGTCCCTGGAAACACCATATATTTT. It yields the protein CASSEDRVPGNTIYF.

The chain is built from TRBV18 and TRBJ1-2; 7 bases map to TRBD1. CDR3 length equals 15 residues. V lost 0 bases and J lost 8; bases outside the gene matches: 9. The germline V gene has CDR1 KGHSH and CDR2 LQKENI. The CDR3 nucleotides are TGTGCCAGCTCACCACCTGGGACAGTCCTTAGCGGCTACACCTTC. Translated, it gives CASSPPGTVLSGYTF.

The chain couples TRBV30 to TRBJ2-6; 7 bases agree with TRBD1. V shed 7 bases, J shed 0 bases, and the junction held 9 bases outside the gene matches. This CDR3 contains 16 residues. Germline loops: CDR1 GTSNPN, CDR2 SVGIG (reference sequence). CDR3 region: CALNTGTVSGANVLTF. The DNA of the CDR3 is TGTGCCTTAAACACCGGGACAGTCTCTGGGGCCAACGTCCTGACTTTC.

The chain uses TRBV7-2 and TRBJ2-3; possible D gene TRBD2, 6 bases. V lost 4 bases and J 2 bases, leaving 10 bases between the germline ends. Per germline, CDR1 SGHTA and CDR2 FQGNSA. This CDR3 has 14 residues. CDR3 sequence (DNA): TGTGCCAGCAGCTCGGGACTCCACACAGATACGCAGTATTTT. It codes for CASSSGLHTDTQYF.

The chain uses TRBV18 and TRBJ2-1; D may be TRBD1 (6 bases). Germline V CDR1 and CDR2: KGHSH, LQKENI. With 3 bases removed from V and 4 bases from J, the gap between germline ends came to 13 bases. There are 15 residues in the CDR3. CDR3 in DNA: TGTGCCAGCTCACCCTCATCGGACAGATACAATGAGCAGTTCTTC. It is translated as CASSPSSDRYNEQFF.

The gene calls are TRBV2 and TRBJ1-5, with 10 bases that match TRBD1. Germline values: CDR1 SNHLY, CDR2 FYNNEI. The trim removed 4 bases at V and 5 bases at J, leaving 2 bases unmatched. CDR3 length equals 14 residues. As DNA, the CDR3 is TGTGCCAGCAGTGGGACAGGGGGTCATCAGCCCCAGCATTTT. The encoded protein is CASSGTGGHQPQHF.

The V call is TRBV27, the J call TRBJ2-7, with a possible D match to TRBD2 (5 bases). The length of the CDR3 is 16 residues. Germline loops: CDR1 MNHEY, CDR2 SMNVEV (reference sequence). The V end lost 8 bases, the J end lost 0 bases, and 20 bases lay between the germline ends. The CDR3 nucleotides read TGTGCCAGCCCGATTGGTGAGCGGAAGAGCTCCTACGAGCAGTACTTC. This codes for CASPIGERKSSYEQYF.

The CDR3 loop is CASSLTVVAFF. The CDR3 DNA reads TGTGCCAGCAGCCTAACTGTGGTGGCTTTCTTT. This chain connects TRBV7-9 to TRBJ1-1; unclear D gene. Trimming took 5 bases from V and 11 from J, leaving 12 bases between them. This CDR3 comprises 11 residues. CDR1 is SEHNR and CDR2 is FQNEAQ in the germline V gene (reference sequence).

The V gene is TRBV2, the J gene TRBJ2-5; no clear D. Germline V lookup: CDR1 SNHLY, CDR2 FYNNEI. Trimming took 2 bases from V and 1 from J, leaving 5 bases between them. The CDR3 consists of 13 residues. DNA for the CDR3: TGTGCCAGCAGTGAATCTCCCCAAGAGACCCAGTACTTC. It translates to CASSESPQETQYF.

The gene calls are TRBV5-1 and TRBJ2-7; maybe TRBD1 (5 bases). V lost 0 bases and J lost 6, with 13 bases in between. The CDR3 loop spans 14 amino acids. Germline V CDR1 and CDR2: SGHRS, YFSETQ. CDR3 in DNA: TGCGCCAGCAGCTTGGCCGACGTCAGGGCCGAGCAGTACTTC. Translating gives CASSLADVRAEQYF.

V and J are TRBV7-9 and TRBJ1-2; 11 positions agree with TRBD1. The junction had 6 bases not matched to a gene; V was cut back by 4 bases and J by 5 bases. Per the germline V gene, CDR1 is SEHNR and CDR2 is FQNEAQ (reference sequence). The CDR3 spans 15 residues. The CDR3 here is CASSSGTGGTYGYTF. CDR3 nucleotide sequence: TGTGCCAGCAGCTCAGGGACAGGGGGGACATATGGCTACACCTTC.

The genes are TRBV30 and TRBJ2-2, with D unclear. This CDR3 comprises 12 residues. Between the trimmed V and J ends, which lost 4 bases and 5 bases, there was a span of 8 bases. CDR1 and CDR2 (germline): GTSNPN, SVGIG (reference sequence). The chain's CDR3 is CAWTVETGELFF. The CDR3 region has the DNA TGTGCCTGGACGGTCGAAACCGGGGAGCTGTTTTTT.

The chain carries TRBV18 and TRBJ2-7, with 8 bases matching TRBD2. V shed 2 bases and J 6 bases; nucleotides not matched to a gene: 3. Germline V gene sequence: CDR1 KGHSH, CDR2 LQKENI. This CDR3 is built from 13 residues. The CDR3 here is CASSPSGGFEQYF. DNA of the CDR3: TGTGCCAGCTCACCATCGGGGGGGTTCGAGCAGTACTTC.

The V and J genes are TRBV15 and TRBJ2-6, with unresolved D. The CDR3 covers 17 residues. The V gene's germline CDR1 is LNHNV and CDR2 YYDKDF (reference sequence). V was cut by 1 base and J by 0 bases, with 10 bases left in between. Here the CDR3 DNA reads TGTGCCACCAGCAGAGGGGCGCAAAACTCTGGGGCCAACGTCCTGACTTTC. Its translation is CATSRGAQNSGANVLTF.

Here the CDR3 reads CASSWTGIDQPQHF. CDR3 in DNA: TGTGCCAGCAGCTGGACAGGGATTGATCAGCCCCAGCATTTT. V usage is TRBV5-8 and J usage is TRBJ1-5; 8 bases line up with TRBD1. The junction had 4 bases not matched to a gene; V was cut back by 3 bases and J by 5 bases. There are 14 residues in the CDR3. Germline assignment: CDR1 SGHTS and CDR2 YDEGEE.

The V gene is TRBV6-6, the J gene TRBJ2-7; D perhaps matches TRBD2 (6 bases). The V gene lost 7 bases and the J gene lost 1 base, with 14 bases spanning the gap. The CDR3 spans 14 residues. Germline values: CDR1 MNHNY, CDR2 SVGAGI (reference sequence). Written as DNA, the CDR3 is TGTGCCAGCACCCGGGACTTCCTATCCTACGAGCAGTACTTC. As protein: CASTRDFLSYEQYF.

This chain links TRBV18 with TRBJ2-7, with a tentative D call TRBD1 (5 bases). Trimming removed 3 bases at V and 3 bases at J, with 12 bases between. The CDR3 loop spans 14 amino acids. Germline loops: CDR1 KGHSH, CDR2 LQKENI. Here the CDR3 DNA reads TGTGCCAGCTCACCGACCGTCCAGGGCTACGAGCAGTACTTC. Translating gives CASSPTVQGYEQYF. The whole variable domain, remainder taken from reference TRBV18 and TRBJ2-7, is NAGVMQNPRHLVRRRGQEARLRCSPMKGHSHVYWYRQLPEEGLKFMVYLQKENIIDESGMPKERFSAEFPKEGPSILRIQQVVRGDSAAYFCASSPTVQGYEQYFGPGTRLTVT.

In the case of this clone: The sample contains more than one DNA sequence encoding this CDR3. The chain is built from TRBV5-1 and TRBJ2-7, with 10 bases lining up with TRBD1. The CDR3 runs to 14 residues. Per germline, CDR1 SGHRS and CDR2 YFSETQ. V lost 3 bases and J lost 3; bases outside the gene matches: 3. The CDR3 protein is CASSSRDRGYEQYF. The CDR3 coding sequence is TGCGCCAGCAGCTCTCGGGACAGGGGCTACGAGCAGTACTTC.

This chain uses TRBV30 with TRBJ2-7; 7 bases are a match to TRBD1. CDR1 is GTSNPN, CDR2 SVGIG, per germline (reference sequence). CDR3 length: 11 amino acids. The junction had 7 bases not matched to a gene; V was cut back by 5 bases and J by 9 bases. CDR3 sequence: CAWGDSFGQYF. In DNA, the CDR3 is TGTGCCTGGGGGGACAGTTTCGGGCAGTACTTC.

The chain recombines TRBV18 with TRBJ2-1; 13 nucleotides align to TRBD2. CDR1 and CDR2 (germline): KGHSH, LQKENI. The CDR3 covers 14 residues. Trimming removed 4 bases from V and 8 bases from J; junction bases left unmatched: 2. The CDR3 is CASSRTSGSDEQFF. DNA of the CDR3: TGTGCCAGCTCACGGACTAGCGGGAGTGATGAGCAGTTCTTC.

The rearrangement links TRBV5-1 to TRBJ2-7, with 11 positions matching TRBD2. V dropped 6 bases and J dropped 7; count of bases not matched to a gene: 12. This CDR3 spans 15 amino acids. Germline V gene lookup returns CDR1 SGHRS and CDR2 YFSETQ. CDR3 DNA: TGCGCCAGCACCACGACTAGCGGGAAGGCTCTTGAGCAGTACTTC. It is translated as CASTTTSGKALEQYF.

V usage is TRBV5-6 and J usage is TRBJ2-3; a possible D gene is TRBD1 (6 bases). The V and J ends lost 7 bases and 2 bases respectively, with 14 bases between them. CDR1 is SGHDT and CDR2 is YYEEEE in the germline V gene. The length of the CDR3 is 14 residues. CDR3 residues: CASLLGGNTDTQYF. The CDR3 DNA follows: TGTGCCAGCTTGCTAGGGGGTAACACAGATACGCAGTATTTT. Full variable domain (remainder filled in from reference TRBV5-6 and TRBJ2-3): DAGVTQSPTHLIKTRGQQVTLRCSPKSGHDTVSWYQQALGQGPQFIFQYYEEEERQRGNFPDRFSGHQFPNYSSELNVNALLLGDSALYLCASLLGGNTDTQYFGPGTRLTVL.

This clone was detected only a few times. The chain joins TRBV4-2 to TRBJ2-5; 10 bases agree with TRBD2. Per germline, CDR1 LGHNA and CDR2 YNFKEQ. CDR3 size: 17 residues. V was pared by 0 bases and J by 4 bases, with 8 bases of the junction left unmatched. CDR3 residues: CASSQEPGIAGGETQYF. CDR3 DNA sequence: TGTGCCAGCAGCCAAGAACCGGGGATAGCGGGAGGAGAGACCCAGTACTTC.

The chain links TRBV7-9 to TRBJ2-7; 8 nucleotides line up with TRBD2. Per the germline V gene, CDR1 is SEHNR and CDR2 is FQNEAQ (reference sequence). V lost 5 bases, J lost 7 bases, and 7 bases stayed unmatched. The CDR3 has 13 residues. The CDR3 is CASSPIAGPEQYF. CDR3 nucleotide sequence: TGTGCCAGCAGCCCCATAGCGGGGCCAGAGCAGTACTTC.